The source of this TCR beta chain is a study of blood T cell repertoires in COVID-19. Study background: Samples of COVID-19 (acute and convalescent) were obtained from the United States, Italy and Spain.

From germline, CDR1 is SGHRS and CDR2 YFSETQ. CDR3 length: 15 residues. V was trimmed by 0 bases and J by 0 bases, leaving 9 bases between them. The table came from immunoSEQ multiplex PCR; TCRdb's copy has only in-frame clones and leaves some out. The sample has 200,000 or so clones, 80% to 85% seen once. This TCR was recovered from a human donor in a cohort sampled during active COVID-19. The sequencing sample was made of peripheral blood. The chain combines TRBV5-1 with TRBJ1-1; no clear D. The chain's CDR3 is CASSLGDPMNTEAFF. Written as DNA, the CDR3 is TGCGCCAGCAGCTTGGGAGATCCTATGAACACTGAAGCTTTCTTT.